These 15 T cell receptor beta chains were sequenced from one sample in a study of Graves' ophthalmopathy and Graves' hyperthyroidism. CDR3 regions of TCR beta were amplified from RNA transcripts. First-round RT-PCR relied on HTBI primers, and a second-round multiplex PCR came next. In TCRdb, the multiplex PCR reads were re-called with MiXCR into one record per CDR3 protein. Found here are 200,000 to 250,000 distinct CDR3 sequences, 20% to 25% of them singletons; the top ten hold approximately 39%. Sequencing was carried out using peripheral blood. Receptors were obtained from a woman aged 45-60 years with Graves' ophthalmopathy.

The sample holds many counts of this clonotype. Written as DNA, the CDR3 is TGTGCCAGTAGGAGACAGGGGACTAACTATGGCTACACCTTC. Its protein product is CASRRQGTNYGYTF. The chain employs TRBV19 and TRBJ1-2; TRBD1 aligns across 8 bases. Germline V lookup: CDR1 LNHDA, CDR2 SQIVND (reference sequence). This CDR3 contains 14 residues. V dropped 6 bases and J dropped 0; count of bases not matched to a gene: 3.

This clonotype appeared many times. One end of the junction varies from germline; a read error may be responsible. This sequence joins TRBV6-2 or TRBV6-3 and TRBJ1-2, with no clear D. Germline assignment: CDR1 MNHEY and CDR2 SVGEGT. The length of the CDR3 is 14 residues. This chain's CDR3 is CASSSYDPNYGYTF. The CDR3, as DNA: TGTGCCAGTAGTTCCTACGACCCCAACTATGGCTACACCTTC.

This clonotype was observed many times. CDR3 DNA sequence: TGCAGTGCTTCGACGGGACAGGGAGGTGGGGGGACTGAAGCTTTCTTT. Protein sequence: CSASTGQGGGGTEAFF. The chain uses TRBV20-1 and TRBJ1-1, with 9 bases that match TRBD1. CDR3 length: 16 amino acids. Unmatched junction bases numbered 15, after V lost 5 bases and J lost 5 bases. The germline CDR1 and CDR2 sequences are DFQATT and SNEGSKA (reference sequence).

CDR3 amino acids: CATSRDQAGETQYF. CDR3 coding DNA: TGTGCCACCAGCAGAGACCAGGCCGGGGAGACCCAGTACTTC. The chain uses TRBV15 and TRBJ2-5; D not resolved. Trimming cost V 0 bases and J 5 bases, with 10 bases left between them. CDR3 length: 14 amino acids. Germline V gives CDR1 LNHNV, CDR2 YYDKDF (reference sequence).

This clonotype came up many times. The genes are TRBV2 and TRBJ2-5, with D tentatively TRBD2 (5 bases). Trimming stripped 2 bases from V and 5 bases from J, with 9 bases between. Germline assignment: CDR1 SNHLY and CDR2 FYNNEI. The length of the CDR3 is 13 residues. This CDR3 is CASSENSVETQYF. DNA for the CDR3: TGTGCCAGCAGTGAAAATAGCGTGGAGACCCAGTACTTC.

The table lists this clonotype with many counts. The chain carries TRBV4-2 and TRBJ1-2, with D hard to call. V was cut by 0 bases and J by 4 bases, with 12 bases left in between. The CDR3 length is 15 residues. CDR1 and CDR2 (germline): LGHNA, YNFKEQ. CDR3 DNA sequence: TGTGCCAGCAGCCAAGAATCCAGTATTCTCTATGGCTACACCTTC. Amino acids: CASSQESSILYGYTF.

Only a few counts were recorded for this clonotype. The chain joins TRBV20-1 to TRBJ2-5; perhaps TRBD1 as D (6 bases). V lost 8 bases and J lost 5, with 18 bases in between. The CDR3 consists of 13 residues. The germline V gene has CDR1 DFQATT and CDR2 SNEGSKA (reference sequence). CDR3 sequence: CSSYYRELETQYF. The DNA of the CDR3 is TGCAGTTCCTACTACAGGGAGCTGGAGACCCAGTACTTC.

This clonotype was observed at least ten times. The rearrangement uses TRBV20-1 and TRBJ1-6; D unresolved. The CDR3 contains 18 residues. Germline V CDR1 and CDR2: DFQATT, SNEGSKA (reference sequence). V lost 0 bases to trimming and J lost 0 bases, with 15 bases between them. As DNA, the CDR3 is TGCAGTGCTAGAGATCAAAAAAGTGGAGGCTCCTATAATTCACCCCTCCACTTT. It is translated as CSARDQKSGGSYNSPLHF.

This clonotype was detected ten times or more. V gene TRBV12-3 or TRBV12-4 combines with J gene TRBJ2-7; the D is unclear. Between the trimmed V and J ends, which lost 6 bases and 11 bases, there was a span of 23 bases. This CDR3 spans 14 amino acids. This CDR3 is CASSPGSHPFPKYF. CDR3 in DNA: TGTGCCAGCAGCCCGGGTTCTCACCCCTTCCCTAAGTACTTC.

Only a few counts were recorded for this clonotype. V gene TRBV12-3 or TRBV12-4 combines with J gene TRBJ2-4; 7 bases line up with TRBD1. The J call is doubtful: the DNA matches TRBJ2-1 better. CDR3 length: 12 residues. The chain's CDR3 is CASWRQGSSQFF. The CDR3 coding sequence is TGTGCCAGCTGGAGACAGGGCTCTTCCCAGTTCTTC.

Many counts were recorded for this clonotype. This chain connects TRBV20-1 to TRBJ1-3; TRBD1 aligns across 10 bases. The germline gives CDR1 DFQATT, CDR2 SNEGSKA (reference sequence). Trimming took 5 bases from V and 7 from J; bases not matched to a gene: 8. CDR3 size: 14 residues. Here the CDR3 reads CSAGPSDRGNTIYF. The CDR3 nucleotides read TGCAGTGCTGGCCCTTCGGACAGGGGGAACACCATATATTTT.

This clonotype appeared a few times. This sequence joins TRBV20-1 and TRBJ1-6; TRBD1 aligns across 7 bases. V lost 1 base to trimming and J lost 4 bases; unmatched junction nucleotides: 10. CDR1 and CDR2 from the germline V gene are DFQATT and SNEGSKA (reference sequence). The CDR3 consists of 17 residues. The CDR3 DNA reads TGCAGTGCTAGAGGGCCTCGGGACAGCATATATAATTCACCCCTCCACTTT. This translates into CSARGPRDSIYNSPLHF.

The V and J genes are TRBV11-2 and TRBJ1-1; TRBD1 is a possible D gene (5 bases). This CDR3 is 14 amino acids long. The germline gives CDR1 SGHAT, CDR2 FQNNGV. V shed 10 bases and J shed 1 base, with 16 bases lying between them. CDR3 residues: CATDMIGTNTEAFF. CDR3 coding DNA: TGTGCCACCGACATGATCGGGACGAACACTGAAGCTTTCTTT.

Ten or more counts support this clonotype. V gene TRBV12-3 or TRBV12-4 combines with J gene TRBJ1-6, with D tentatively TRBD1 (5 bases). The V end was cut by 1 base, the J end by 7 bases, with 14 bases between. The CDR3 consists of 16 residues. This CDR3 reads CASSLGGKGRNSPLHF. CDR3 in DNA: TGTGCCAGCAGTTTAGGGGGGAAAGGGAGAAATTCACCCCTCCACTTT.

This clonotype was picked up many times. The chain is built from TRBV6-5 and TRBJ2-7, with D uncertain. Per germline, CDR1 MNHEY and CDR2 SVGAGI. CDR3 length: 14 amino acids. The V end was cut by 9 bases, the J end by 2 bases, with 17 bases between. The CDR3, as DNA: TGTGCCAGTCGAAAGACGGATCCAACCTACGAGCAGTACTTC. Its translation is CASRKTDPTYEQYF.